This TCR beta chain was captured in a study of cytomegalovirus exposure and HLA in healthy donors. Study-level findings and limits: The majority of CMV-associated TCR beta chains were reported as apparently HLA-restricted in a later analysis.

As to this clone: What it binds is unknown.

The PCR contained 60 Vbeta and 13 Jbeta primers. Libraries were prepared by immunoSEQ multiplex PCR; TCRdb keeps only in-frame clonotypes and omits some of them. The data hold fewer than 200,000 clones, with about four fifths observed a single time. The clonotype comes from a woman aged 50 to 60 in good health and CMV-seronegative. Source material: PBMCs.

The CDR3 sequence: CASSLGGSFPYNEQFF. The DNA of the CDR3 is TGTGCCAGCAGTTTAGGAGGGAGTTTCCCCTACAATGAGCAGTTCTTC. This rearrangement joins TRBV27 to TRBJ2-1; D perhaps matches TRBD2 (6 bases). This CDR3 spans 16 amino acids. The V gene's germline CDR1 is MNHEY and CDR2 SMNVEV (reference sequence). V lost 2 bases, J lost 2 bases, and 13 bases lay in between.